The 16 T cell receptor beta chains presented below share a single source sample, sequenced in a study of cytomegalovirus exposure and HLA in healthy donors. In the PCR, 60 Vbeta and 13 Jbeta primers were used. Here immunoSEQ multiplex PCR was the method, and the copy in TCRdb shows in-frame clones only, minus some. The data show 90,000 to 150,000 clones, approximately 80% seen once. The sequenced sample consisted of PBMCs. The receptors were sampled from a man aged 35 to 55 in good health and CMV-seronegative.

The V gene is TRBV5-1, the J gene TRBJ2-5; 8 bases fit TRBD2. CDR1 and CDR2 (germline): SGHRS, YFSETQ. The CDR3 runs to 14 residues. V was clipped by 0 bases and J by 6 bases; unmatched bases: 4. CDR3 DNA: TGCGCCAGCAGCTTGGTGGCGGGGGGTAAGACCCAGTACTTC. Its translation: CASSLVAGGKTQYF.

The J gene is TRBJ2-4, the V gene TRBV4-1; tentative D call: TRBD1 (5 bases). This CDR3 region has 14 residues. V was pared by 0 bases and J by 3 bases, with 6 bases between. CDR1 is MGHRA and CDR2 is YSYEKL in the germline V gene. CDR3 in DNA: TGCGCCAGCAGCCAAGACGACAGCAAAAACATTCAGTACTTC. This gives the protein CASSQDDSKNIQYF.

The chain couples TRBV30 to TRBJ2-2; D is unresolved. The CDR3 consists of 13 residues. Germline V gives CDR1 GTSNPN, CDR2 SVGIG (reference sequence). Deletions cut 4 bases from V and 7 bases from J, with 13 bases between. The CDR3 region has the DNA TGTGCCTGGACATTTACGAGGAGCGGGGAGCTGTTTTTT. Residues: CAWTFTRSGELFF.

V and J are TRBV19 and TRBJ2-7, with 7 positions matching TRBD1. From germline, CDR1 is LNHDA and CDR2 SQIVND (reference sequence). J gave up 1 base and V 4 bases, and 10 bases lay outside the gene matches. This CDR3 contains 16 residues. CDR3 nucleotide sequence: TGTGCCAGTAGTACCCGACAGGGTCGGGCATCCTACGAGCAGTACTTC. This encodes CASSTRQGRASYEQYF.

The chain recombines TRBV6-5 with TRBJ2-1; weak D call: TRBD2 (6 bases). The germline V and J ends were trimmed by 2 bases and 4 bases, with 12 bases remaining between them. Germline V gene sequence: CDR1 MNHEY, CDR2 SVGAGI. The CDR3 length is 15 residues. CDR3: CASSYVSGPYNEQFF. The DNA for the CDR3 is TGTGCCAGCAGTTACGTCAGCGGGCCTTACAATGAGCAGTTCTTC.

This clone was counted only a few times. The chain is built from TRBV27 and TRBJ2-7; TRBD1 is a possible D gene (6 bases). V was trimmed by 4 bases and J by 3 bases, leaving 10 bases between them. CDR3 size: 13 residues. CDR1 is MNHEY, CDR2 SMNVEV, per germline (reference sequence). CDR3 nucleotide sequence: TGTGCCAGCAGTTACGGGACAAACTACGAGCAGTACTTC. This encodes CASSYGTNYEQYF.

This clone was picked up a small number of times. This chain connects TRBV15 to TRBJ1-5, with 11 bases aligning to TRBD1. Per germline, CDR1 LNHNV and CDR2 YYDKDF (reference sequence). The junction had 6 bases not matched to a gene; V was cut back by 5 bases and J by 0 bases. The CDR3 contains 17 residues. DNA for the CDR3: TGTGCCACCAGCGCCCGGACAGGGGGCCGTAGCAATCAGCCCCAGCATTTT. It yields the protein CATSARTGGRSNQPQHF.

The chain is built from TRBV21-1 and TRBJ2-7; the table assigns TRBD1, which was not confirmed against the DNA. TRBV21-1 is a documented pseudogene. This CDR3 contains 15 residues. In nucleotides, the CDR3 is TGTGCCAGCAAGGTCGACAGGGCCATCTCCTACGAGCAGTACTTC. Its translation: CASKVDRAISYEQYF.

The CDR3 region has the DNA TGTGCCAGCAGCTTAGGGGGACAGGCTACCAGGGATTCACCCCTCCACTTT. As protein: CASSLGGQATRDSPLHF. The rearrangement joins TRBV7-2 to TRBJ1-6; 8 bases are shared with TRBD1. The V and J ends lost 1 base and 8 bases, in that order; junction bases with no gene match: 10. CDR1 SGHTA and CDR2 FQGNSA come from the germline V gene. This CDR3 has 17 residues.

This clone was observed once. The chain couples TRBV29-1 to TRBJ1-2; D might be TRBD1 (6 bases). V gave up 6 bases and J gave up 6 bases, with 17 bases separating them. Germline V gene sequence: CDR1 SQVTM, CDR2 ANQGSEA. This CDR3 has 13 amino acids. CDR3 amino acids: CSVRGGESDGYTF. The CDR3, as DNA: TGCAGCGTAAGGGGGGGCGAGTCTGATGGCTACACCTTC. Full variable domain (rest looked up from reference TRBV29-1 and TRBJ1-2): SAVISQKPSRDICQRGTSLTIQCQVDSQVTMMFWYRQQPGQSLTLIATANQGSEATYESGFVIDKFPISRPNLTFSTLTVSNMSPEDSSIYLCSVRGGESDGYTFGSGTRLTVV.

This clone was detected only once. This chain uses TRBV30 with TRBJ2-3, with a weak D call TRBD2 (6 bases). The CDR3 consists of 11 residues. V was cut by 4 bases and J by 8 bases, with 10 bases left in between. The germline V gene has CDR1 GTSNPN and CDR2 SVGIG (reference sequence). For the CDR3, the DNA is TGTGCCTGGACTTTCGGGGGTACGCAGTATTTT. This codes for CAWTFGGTQYF.

This clone is a singleton in its sample. The chain joins TRBV30 to TRBJ1-6; no reliable D call. The germline CDR1 and CDR2 sequences are GTSNPN and SVGIG (reference sequence). This CDR3 has 14 residues. Trimming stripped 3 bases from V and 7 bases from J, with 13 bases between. The CDR3 coding sequence is TGTGCCTGGAGCGCGGACTTGGGGAATTCACCCCTCCACTTT. This sequence encodes CAWSADLGNSPLHF.

This clone was counted once. CDR3 region: CASSVAPGNTEAFF. The CDR3 bases are TGTGCCAGCAGCGTAGCGCCCGGGAACACTGAAGCTTTCTTT. The chain uses TRBV9 and TRBJ1-1; no firm D call. Germline values: CDR1 SGDLS, CDR2 YYNGEE. CDR3 length: 14 residues. With 0 bases removed from V and 1 base from J, the gap between germline ends came to 7 bases. Combining the CDR3 with reference TRBV9 and TRBJ1-1 gives the whole variable domain DSGVTQTPKHLITATGQRVTLRCSPRSGDLSVYWYQQSLDQGLQFLIQYYNGEERAKGNILERFSAQQFPDLHSELNLSSLELGDSALYFCASSVAPGNTEAFFGQGTRLTVV.

This clone has more than one count but fewer than ten. The chain links TRBV4-3 to TRBJ1-3, with TRBD1 identical over 7 bases. This CDR3 is 16 amino acids long. With V trimmed by 0 bases and J by 4 bases, 6 bases remained unmatched. Germline V gene sequence: CDR1 LGHNA, CDR2 YSLEER. The CDR3 region has the DNA TGCGCCAGCAGCCAAGACGCAGGGACAGACGGAAACACCATATATTTT. Protein sequence: CASSQDAGTDGNTIYF.

The rearrangement uses TRBV10-3 and TRBJ1-3, with D maybe TRBD1 (5 bases). The CDR3 is 13 amino acids. Between the trimmed V and J ends, which lost 6 bases and 2 bases, there was a span of 8 bases. The germline V gene encodes CDR1 ENHRY and CDR2 SYGVKD. CDR3 DNA sequence: TGTGCCATCAGGGGAGGGGCTGGAAACACCATATATTTT. Its translation: CAIRGGAGNTIYF.

Note on this clone: Relative to the germline gene, one junction end is altered; a read error may explain this. The chain carries TRBV7-9 and TRBJ2-7; 9 nucleotides line up with TRBD1. Per germline, CDR1 SEHNR and CDR2 FQNEAQ (reference sequence). This CDR3 is 15 amino acids long. This CDR3 reads CSSSPGGQGRYEQYF. CDR3 bases: TGTTCCAGCAGCCCCGGCGGACAGGGGCGGTACGAGCAGTACTTC.